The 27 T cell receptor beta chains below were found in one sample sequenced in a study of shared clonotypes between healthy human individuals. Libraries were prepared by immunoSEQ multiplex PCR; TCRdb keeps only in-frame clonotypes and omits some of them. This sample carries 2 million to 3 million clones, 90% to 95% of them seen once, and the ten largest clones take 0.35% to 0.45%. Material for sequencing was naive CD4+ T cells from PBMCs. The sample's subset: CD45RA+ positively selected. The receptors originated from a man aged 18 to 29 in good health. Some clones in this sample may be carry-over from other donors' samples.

CDR3 protein: CASSSRPTESTDTQYF. In DNA form, the CDR3 reads TGTGCCAGCAGCTCTCGCCCAACAGAGAGCACAGATACGCAGTATTTT. The chain is built from TRBV7-9 and TRBJ2-3; D gene ambiguous. Germline V gives CDR1 SEHNR, CDR2 FQNEAQ (reference sequence). The CDR3 is made up of 16 amino acids. Deletions cut 4 bases from V and 0 bases from J, with 14 bases between.

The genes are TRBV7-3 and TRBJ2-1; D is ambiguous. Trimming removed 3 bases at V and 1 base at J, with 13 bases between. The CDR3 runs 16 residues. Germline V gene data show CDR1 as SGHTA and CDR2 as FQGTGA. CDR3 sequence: CASSFDNPGSYNEQFF. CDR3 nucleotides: TGTGCCAGCAGCTTCGATAATCCCGGATCCTACAATGAGCAGTTCTTC.

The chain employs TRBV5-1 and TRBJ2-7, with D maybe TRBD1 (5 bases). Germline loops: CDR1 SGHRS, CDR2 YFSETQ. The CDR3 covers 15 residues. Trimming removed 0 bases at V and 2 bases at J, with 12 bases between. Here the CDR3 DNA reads TGCGCCAGCAGCTTGGCCCGCAGGGCCCCCTACGAGCAGTACTTC. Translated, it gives CASSLARRAPYEQYF.

CDR3 amino acids: CASSLQETTQHF. CDR3 nucleotides: TGTGCCAGCAGCTTGCAGGAAACGACCCAGCATTTT. This chain uses TRBV5-8 with TRBJ1-5; D is uncertain. Germline V CDR1 and CDR2: SGHTS, YDEGEE. CDR3 length: 12 amino acids. Trimming cost V 1 base and J 11 bases, with 10 bases left between them.

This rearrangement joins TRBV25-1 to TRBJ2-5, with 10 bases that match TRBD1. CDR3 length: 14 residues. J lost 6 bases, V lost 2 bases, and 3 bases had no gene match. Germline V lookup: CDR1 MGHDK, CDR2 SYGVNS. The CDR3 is CASSEPGQGKTQYF. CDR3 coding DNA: TGTGCCAGCAGTGAACCGGGACAGGGGAAGACCCAGTACTTC.

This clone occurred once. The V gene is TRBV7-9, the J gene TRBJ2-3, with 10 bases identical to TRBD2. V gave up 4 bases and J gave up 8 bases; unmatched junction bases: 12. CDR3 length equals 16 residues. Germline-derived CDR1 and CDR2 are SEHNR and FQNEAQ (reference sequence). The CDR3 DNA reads TGTGCCAGCAGCTCCCGAGGGCTAGCGGGAGTGCCTACGCAGTATTTT. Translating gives CASSSRGLAGVPTQYF.

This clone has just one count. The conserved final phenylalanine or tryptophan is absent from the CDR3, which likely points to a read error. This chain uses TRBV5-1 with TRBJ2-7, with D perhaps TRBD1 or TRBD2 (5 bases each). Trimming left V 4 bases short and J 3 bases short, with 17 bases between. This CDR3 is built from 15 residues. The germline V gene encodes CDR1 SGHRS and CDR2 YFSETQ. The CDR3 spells CASSPSRDGYYEQYL. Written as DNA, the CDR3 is TGCGCCAGCAGCCCCTCTCGGGACGGATACTACGAGCAGTACCTC.

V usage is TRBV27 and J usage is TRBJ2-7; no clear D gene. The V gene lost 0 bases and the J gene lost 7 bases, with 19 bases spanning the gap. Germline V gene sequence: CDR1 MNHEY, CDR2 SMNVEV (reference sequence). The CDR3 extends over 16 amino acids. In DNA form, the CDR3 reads TGTGCCAGCAGTTTATCCCCTCCGGGTACCATTTATGAGCAGTACTTC. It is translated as CASSLSPPGTIYEQYF.

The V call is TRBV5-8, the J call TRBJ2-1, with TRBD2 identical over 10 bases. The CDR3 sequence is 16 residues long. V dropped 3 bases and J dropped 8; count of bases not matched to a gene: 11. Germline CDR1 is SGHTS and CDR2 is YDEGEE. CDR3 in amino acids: CASSSLHRLAGDEQFF. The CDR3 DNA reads TGTGCCAGCAGCTCACTACATCGGCTAGCGGGAGATGAGCAGTTCTTC.

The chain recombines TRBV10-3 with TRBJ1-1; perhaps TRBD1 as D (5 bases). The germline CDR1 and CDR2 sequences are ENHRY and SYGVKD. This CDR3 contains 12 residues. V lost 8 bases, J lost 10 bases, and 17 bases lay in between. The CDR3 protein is CAIGPGKVAAFF. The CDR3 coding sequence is TGTGCCATCGGTCCAGGGAAGGTCGCAGCTTTCTTT.

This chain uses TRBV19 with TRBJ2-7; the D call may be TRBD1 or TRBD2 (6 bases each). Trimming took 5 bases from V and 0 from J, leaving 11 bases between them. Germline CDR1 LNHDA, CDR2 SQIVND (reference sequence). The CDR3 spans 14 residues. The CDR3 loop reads CASSEGGFSYEQYF. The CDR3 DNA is TGTGCCAGTAGTGAGGGGGGTTTCTCCTACGAGCAGTACTTC.

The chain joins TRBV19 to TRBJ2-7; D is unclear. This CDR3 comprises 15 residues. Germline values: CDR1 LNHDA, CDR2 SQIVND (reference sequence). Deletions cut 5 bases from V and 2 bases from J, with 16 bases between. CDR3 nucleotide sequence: TGTGCCAGTAGTGCCCCCGCCTGGGGTACCTACGAGCAGTACTTC. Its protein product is CASSAPAWGTYEQYF.

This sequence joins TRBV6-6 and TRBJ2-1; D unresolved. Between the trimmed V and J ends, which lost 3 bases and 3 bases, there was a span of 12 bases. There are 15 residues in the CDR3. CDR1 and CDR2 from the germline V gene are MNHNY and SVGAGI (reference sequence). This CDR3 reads CASSYGGPVYNEQFF. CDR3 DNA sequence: TGTGCCAGCAGTTATGGCGGTCCGGTCTACAATGAGCAGTTCTTC.

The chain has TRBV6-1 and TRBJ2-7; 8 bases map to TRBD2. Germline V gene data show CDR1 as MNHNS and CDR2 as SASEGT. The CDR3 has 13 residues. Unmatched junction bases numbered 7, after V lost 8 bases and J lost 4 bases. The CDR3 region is CASSSGPFYEQYF. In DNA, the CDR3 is TGTGCCAGCTCTAGCGGGCCCTTTTACGAGCAGTACTTC.

The CDR3 nucleotides are TGTGCCAGCAGCAAAGGAGCCCGGGACAGACGCACAGATACGCAGTATTTT. Amino acid sequence: CASSKGARDRRTDTQYF. J is TRBJ2-3 and V is TRBV21-1; the table's D call, TRBD1, has no DNA check behind it. TRBV21-1 is designated a pseudogene. The CDR3 is 17 residues long.

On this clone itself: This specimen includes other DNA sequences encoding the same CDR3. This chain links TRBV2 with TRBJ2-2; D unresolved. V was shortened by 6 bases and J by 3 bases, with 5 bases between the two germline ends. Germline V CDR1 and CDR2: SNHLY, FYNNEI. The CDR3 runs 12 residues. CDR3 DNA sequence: TGTGCCAGCAGGACCTACACCGGGGAGCTGTTTTTT. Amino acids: CASRTYTGELFF.

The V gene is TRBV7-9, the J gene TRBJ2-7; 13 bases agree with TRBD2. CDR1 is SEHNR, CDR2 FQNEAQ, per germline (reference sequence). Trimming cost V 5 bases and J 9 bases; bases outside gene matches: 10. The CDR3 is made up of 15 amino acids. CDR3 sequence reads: CASSPHRGTSGAQYF. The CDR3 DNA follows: TGTGCCAGCAGCCCCCATCGGGGGACTAGCGGGGCGCAGTACTTC.

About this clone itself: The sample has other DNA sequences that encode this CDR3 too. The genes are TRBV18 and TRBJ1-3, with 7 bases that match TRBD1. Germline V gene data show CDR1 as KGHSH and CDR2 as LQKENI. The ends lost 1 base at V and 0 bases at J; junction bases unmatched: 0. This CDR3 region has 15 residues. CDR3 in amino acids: CASSPQGASGNTIYF. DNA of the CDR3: TGTGCCAGCTCACCACAGGGGGCCTCTGGAAACACCATATATTTT.

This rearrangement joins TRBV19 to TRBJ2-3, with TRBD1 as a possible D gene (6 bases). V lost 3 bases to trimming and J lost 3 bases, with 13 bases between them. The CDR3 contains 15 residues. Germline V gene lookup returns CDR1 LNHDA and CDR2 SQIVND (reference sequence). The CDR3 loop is CASSIPGHRTDTQYF. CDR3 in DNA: TGTGCCAGTAGTATTCCGGGACACCGTACAGATACGCAGTATTTT. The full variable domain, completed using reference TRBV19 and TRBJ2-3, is DGGITQSPKYLFRKEGQNVTLSCEQNLNHDAMYWYRQDPGQGLRLIYYSQIVNDFQKGDIAEGYSVSREKKESFPLTVTSAQKNPTAFYLCASSIPGHRTDTQYFGPGTRLTVL.

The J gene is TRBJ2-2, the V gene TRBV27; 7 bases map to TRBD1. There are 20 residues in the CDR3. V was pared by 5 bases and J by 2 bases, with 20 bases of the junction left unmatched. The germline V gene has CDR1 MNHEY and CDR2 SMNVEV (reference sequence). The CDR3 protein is CASSPDRVPGGSSNTGELFF. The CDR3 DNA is TGTGCCAGCAGTCCAGACAGGGTTCCCGGCGGGTCGTCAAACACCGGGGAGCTGTTTTTT.

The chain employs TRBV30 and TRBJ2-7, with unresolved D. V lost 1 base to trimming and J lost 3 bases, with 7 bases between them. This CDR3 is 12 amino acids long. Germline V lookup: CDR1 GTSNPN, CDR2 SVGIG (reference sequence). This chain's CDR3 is CAWSDNNYEQYF. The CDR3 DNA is TGTGCCTGGAGTGATAATAACTACGAGCAGTACTTC.

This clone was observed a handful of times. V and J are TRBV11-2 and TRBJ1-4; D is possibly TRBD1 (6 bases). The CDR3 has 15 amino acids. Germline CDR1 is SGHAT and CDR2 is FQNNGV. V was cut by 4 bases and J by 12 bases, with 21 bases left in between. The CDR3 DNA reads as TGTGCCAGCAGCTCCTTACAGGGAGCCTCTATGGAACTGTTTTTT. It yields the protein CASSSLQGASMELFF. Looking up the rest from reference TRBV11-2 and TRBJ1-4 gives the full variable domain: EAGVAQSPRYKIIEKRQSVAFWCNPISGHATLYWYQQILGQGPKLLIQFQNNGVVDDSQLPKDRFSAERLKGVDSTLKIQPAKLEDSAVYLCASSSLQGASMELFFGSGTQLSVL.

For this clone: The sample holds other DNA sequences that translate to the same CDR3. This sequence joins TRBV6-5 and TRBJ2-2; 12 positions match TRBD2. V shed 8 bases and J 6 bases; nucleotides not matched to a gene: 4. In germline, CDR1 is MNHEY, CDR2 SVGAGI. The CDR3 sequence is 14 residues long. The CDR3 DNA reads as TGTGCCAGCCGAAGACTAGCGGGAGCCGGGGAGCTGTTTTTT. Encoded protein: CASRRLAGAGELFF.

CDR3 protein: CASSIVRAATVGQPQHF. CDR3 coding DNA: TGTGCCAGTAGTATAGTAAGGGCGGCTACTGTAGGTCAGCCCCAGCATTTT. The V and J genes are TRBV19 and TRBJ1-5; D is ambiguous. Per the germline V gene, CDR1 is LNHDA and CDR2 is SQIVND (reference sequence). With 1 base removed from V and 6 bases from J, the gap between germline ends came to 19 bases. The CDR3 spans 17 residues.

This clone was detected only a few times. CDR3 sequence: CASSQETGNPQHF. In nucleotides, the CDR3 is TGCGCCAGCAGCCAAGAAACAGGTAATCCCCAGCATTTT. This chain uses TRBV4-3 with TRBJ1-5, with a tentative D call TRBD1 (5 bases). CDR3 length: 13 amino acids. Germline V lookup: CDR1 LGHNA, CDR2 YSLEER. With 0 bases removed from V and 10 bases from J, the gap between germline ends came to 10 bases.

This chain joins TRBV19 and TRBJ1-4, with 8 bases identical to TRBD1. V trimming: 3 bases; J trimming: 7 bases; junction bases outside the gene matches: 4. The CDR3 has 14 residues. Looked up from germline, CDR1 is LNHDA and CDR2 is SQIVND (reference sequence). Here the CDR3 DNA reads TGTGCCAGTAGTATTCAGGGGGCGAGTGAAAAACTGTTTTTT. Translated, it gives CASSIQGASEKLFF.

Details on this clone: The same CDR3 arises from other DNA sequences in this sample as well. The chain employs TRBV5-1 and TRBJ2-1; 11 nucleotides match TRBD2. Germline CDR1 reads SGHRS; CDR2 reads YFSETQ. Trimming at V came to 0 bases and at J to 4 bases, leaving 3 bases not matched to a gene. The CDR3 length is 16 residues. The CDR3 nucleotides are TGCGCCAGCAGCTTGGGACTAGCGGGAAGTTACAATGAGCAGTTCTTC. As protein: CASSLGLAGSYNEQFF.